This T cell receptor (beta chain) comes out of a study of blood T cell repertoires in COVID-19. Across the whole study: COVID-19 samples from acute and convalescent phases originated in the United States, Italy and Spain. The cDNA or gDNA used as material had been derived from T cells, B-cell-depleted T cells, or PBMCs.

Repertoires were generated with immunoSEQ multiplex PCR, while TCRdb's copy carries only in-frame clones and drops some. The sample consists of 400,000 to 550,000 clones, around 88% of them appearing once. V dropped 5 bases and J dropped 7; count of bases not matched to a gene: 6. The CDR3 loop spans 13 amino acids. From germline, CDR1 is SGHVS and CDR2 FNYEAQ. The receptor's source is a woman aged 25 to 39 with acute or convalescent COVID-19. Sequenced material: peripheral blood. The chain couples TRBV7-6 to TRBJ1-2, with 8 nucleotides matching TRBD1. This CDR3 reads CASSPSTGVGYTF. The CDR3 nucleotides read TGTGCCAGCAGCCCTTCGACAGGGGTTGGCTACACCTTC.